The 22 T cell receptor beta chains below were found in one sample sequenced in a study of OX40 agonist ivuxolimab in advanced cancers. Profiling relied on immunoSEQ multiplex PCR, and the TCRdb table lists in-frame clones only, not all of them. The top ten clones hold approximately 9.9% of a sample with about 84,000 clones, around 94% of them seen once. The sequences come from CD4+ or CD8+ T cells sorted from blood, collected in a trial of the OX40 agonist ivuxolimab. Source of these receptors: an adult with an advanced solid tumor such as melanoma, head and neck, liver or kidney cancer.

The genes are TRBV11-3 and TRBJ2-2; tentatively, D is TRBD2 (5 bases). The germline CDR1 and CDR2 sequences are SGHNT and YENEEA. Deletions cut 1 base from V and 0 bases from J, with 12 bases between. The CDR3 has 17 amino acids. The chain's CDR3 is CASSLAYVAPNTGELFF. CDR3 nucleotides: TGTGCCAGCAGCTTAGCGTATGTAGCGCCGAACACCGGGGAGCTGTTTTTT.

This chain uses TRBV9 with TRBJ2-7, with D tentatively TRBD2 (6 bases). The CDR3 has 13 amino acids. The V and J ends lost 7 bases and 9 bases respectively, with 20 bases between them. Germline V gene lookup returns CDR1 SGDLS and CDR2 YYNGEE. CDR3 residues: CASLAAPYERQYF. DNA of the CDR3: TGTGCCAGCTTAGCGGCACCCTACGAGCGGCAGTACTTC.

The genes are TRBV4-3 and TRBJ2-7, with D tentatively TRBD2 (5 bases). The germline V gene has CDR1 LGHNA and CDR2 YSLEER. Trimming took 4 bases from V and 2 from J, leaving 9 bases between them. The CDR3 is 13 amino acids. The CDR3 protein is CASSPARAYEQYF. CDR3 nucleotides: TGCGCCAGCAGCCCCGCGCGGGCCTACGAGCAGTACTTC.

The sample holds one count of this clone. The rearrangement links TRBV10-1 to TRBJ1-2; D is unclear. The germline V and J ends were trimmed by 3 bases and 1 base, with 6 bases remaining between them. In germline, CDR1 is WNHNN, CDR2 SYGVQD (reference sequence). There are 13 residues in the CDR3. The DNA of the CDR3 is TGCGCCAGCAGTGATTGGGTTAACTATGGCTACACCTTC. Amino acids: CASSDWVNYGYTF.

The V call is TRBV5-8, the J call TRBJ2-1, with D possibly being TRBD1 or TRBD2 (8 bases each). This CDR3 contains 15 residues. The germline V and J ends were trimmed by 7 bases and 5 bases, with 19 bases remaining between them. CDR1 is SGHTS and CDR2 is YDEGEE in the germline V gene. The CDR3 bases are TGTGCCAGCCAGGGGGCGGGGGGTTTAAACAATGAGCAGTTCTTC. Protein product: CASQGAGGLNNEQFF.

V and J are TRBV10-3 and TRBJ2-7, with 10 bases that match TRBD1. V dropped 3 bases and J dropped 4; count of bases not matched to a gene: 9. The CDR3 runs 16 residues. Looked up from germline, CDR1 is ENHRY and CDR2 is SYGVKD. The CDR3, as DNA: TGTGCCATCAGTGAAATGCCGGGACAGGGGTTATACGAGCAGTACTTC. Its translation is CAISEMPGQGLYEQYF.

The chain joins TRBV4-2 to TRBJ1-6; tentatively, D is TRBD1 (5 bases). The CDR3 is made up of 15 amino acids. V shed 4 bases and J shed 5 bases, with 12 bases lying between them. Germline V gene sequence: CDR1 LGHNA, CDR2 YNFKEQ. CDR3 region: CASSRGTSDNSPLHF. The DNA of the CDR3 is TGTGCCAGCAGCCGCGGGACTTCCGATAATTCACCCCTCCACTTT.

This rearrangement joins TRBV7-2 to TRBJ2-1, with 12 bases that match TRBD2. Per germline, CDR1 SGHTA and CDR2 FQGNSA. V shed 0 bases, J shed 4 bases, and the junction held 7 bases outside the gene matches. There are 18 residues in the CDR3. CDR3 residues: CASSLALLAGGPYNEQFF. The CDR3 coding sequence is TGTGCCAGCAGCTTAGCTCTACTAGCGGGAGGACCTTACAATGAGCAGTTCTTC.

The chain links TRBV6-1 to TRBJ2-7; D is uncertain. V was trimmed by 6 bases and J by 6 bases, leaving 9 bases between them. The CDR3 spans 11 residues. Germline assignment: CDR1 MNHNS and CDR2 SASEGT. CDR3 protein: CASSPISEQYF. In DNA, the CDR3 is TGTGCCAGCAGCCCGATATCCGAGCAGTACTTC.

This chain joins TRBV27 and TRBJ2-2; D remains unclear. Germline V lookup: CDR1 MNHEY, CDR2 SMNVEV (reference sequence). Trimming took 7 bases from V and 6 from J, leaving 6 bases between them. The length of the CDR3 is 11 residues. CDR3 amino acids: CASISPGELFF. CDR3 sequence (DNA): TGTGCCAGCATCAGCCCCGGGGAGCTGTTTTTT.

Points on this clone: Mismatch with germline at one junction end may stem from a read error. The CDR3 DNA reads TGTGCTAGCAGCTCCGCCGGGACAGGGCCCTACGAGCAGTACTTC. It codes for CASSSAGTGPYEQYF. This chain links TRBV7-7 with TRBJ2-7, with 9 bases fitting TRBD1. From germline, CDR1 is SSHAT and CDR2 FNYEAQ (reference sequence). This CDR3 spans 15 amino acids.

This chain connects TRBV29-1 to TRBJ2-1; 9 bases map to TRBD2. Germline CDR1 SQVTM, CDR2 ANQGSEA. This CDR3 has 16 amino acids. Germline trimming cut 1 base from V and 0 bases from J; bases unmatched to any gene: 4. CDR3 residues: CSVEALAGHSYNEQFF. The CDR3 region has the DNA TGCAGCGTTGAAGCCCTAGCGGGACACTCCTACAATGAGCAGTTCTTC.

This chain links TRBV4-1 with TRBJ2-7; D perhaps matches TRBD2 (5 bases). The ends were cut back, 1 base at V and 2 bases at J, with 15 bases in the middle. There are 16 residues in the CDR3. CDR1 and CDR2 from the germline V gene are MGHRA and YSYEKL. The CDR3 DNA is TGCGCCAGCAGCCAAGGCGGCGCGGGCGCCCCCTACGAGCAGTACTTC. Its translation: CASSQGGAGAPYEQYF.

CDR3: CASSGLESNYGYTF. As DNA, the CDR3 is TGTGCCAGCAGCGGATTAGAATCCAACTATGGCTACACCTTC. The genes are TRBV9 and TRBJ1-2; no definite D call. The CDR3 length is 14 residues. V was pared by 3 bases and J by 2 bases, with 11 bases between. CDR1 is SGDLS, CDR2 YYNGEE, per germline.

This clone was detected once. The chain uses TRBV6-5 and TRBJ2-7; D is perhaps TRBD1 (5 bases). Germline V gene lookup returns CDR1 MNHEY and CDR2 SVGAGI. The CDR3 consists of 12 residues. Trimming cost V 5 bases and J 6 bases, with 11 bases left between them. The CDR3 DNA reads as TGTGCCAGCAGTGGTCATGACAGCGAGCAGTACTTC. Amino acids: CASSGHDSEQYF.

The rearrangement uses TRBV5-1 and TRBJ2-2, with D tentatively TRBD2 (6 bases). From germline, CDR1 is SGHRS and CDR2 YFSETQ. Trimming cost V 4 bases and J 4 bases, with 17 bases left between them. This CDR3 spans 16 amino acids. The CDR3 nucleotides read TGCGCCAGCAGCCCCAGAGTCTCGCGGGGCACCGGGGAGCTGTTTTTT. This translates into CASSPRVSRGTGELFF.

With regard to this clone: The junction and the germline gene differ at one end; a read error may be behind it. The rearrangement links TRBV5-6 to TRBJ2-7; a possible D gene is TRBD2 (5 bases). The germline gives CDR1 SGHDT, CDR2 YYEEEE. The CDR3 is made up of 13 amino acids. The CDR3 region is CASSLGGLYEQHF. Written as DNA, the CDR3 is TGTGCCAGCAGCTTGGGAGGGCTTTACGAGCAGCACTTC.

The chain uses TRBV9 and TRBJ1-3; D uncertain. The CDR3 has 15 residues. The germline V gene encodes CDR1 SGDLS and CDR2 YYNGEE. Trimming took off 4 bases at V and 0 bases at J, with 11 bases between the two ends. The CDR3 DNA follows: TGTGCCAGCAGCAGGACGATAGACTCTGGAAACACCATATATTTT. The encoded protein is CASSRTIDSGNTIYF.

The rearrangement links TRBV18 to TRBJ2-3; tentative D call: TRBD1 (5 bases). The length of the CDR3 is 15 residues. V gave up 3 bases and J gave up 4 bases, with 14 bases separating them. Per the germline V gene, CDR1 is KGHSH and CDR2 is LQKENI. CDR3 region: CASSPGRAFPDTQYF. In DNA form, the CDR3 reads TGTGCCAGCTCACCCGGCAGGGCGTTCCCAGATACGCAGTATTTT.

The chain links TRBV5-4 to TRBJ2-5; TRBD1 aligns across 12 bases. Germline CDR1 SGHNT, CDR2 YYREEE (reference sequence). CDR3 length equals 15 residues. V was clipped by 4 bases and J by 4 bases; unmatched bases: 5. The CDR3 nucleotides are TGTGCCAGCAGCCTGGGACAGGGGGCCCCAGAGACCCAGTACTTC. Its translation: CASSLGQGAPETQYF.

The rearrangement joins TRBV7-2 to TRBJ2-7, with 12 bases lining up with TRBD2. Per the germline V gene, CDR1 is SGHTA and CDR2 is FQGNSA. The CDR3 has 16 amino acids. Losses at the gene ends were 3 bases for V and 0 bases for J; bases not matched to a gene: 3. CDR3 amino acids: CASSFGLAGSSYEQYF. The CDR3 nucleotides read TGTGCCAGCAGCTTTGGACTAGCGGGATCCTCCTACGAGCAGTACTTC.

The V call is TRBV5-1, the J call TRBJ2-3; 14 bases map to TRBD2. The CDR3 has 16 residues. Trimming cost V 5 bases and J 3 bases; bases outside gene matches: 5. Germline values: CDR1 SGHRS, CDR2 YFSETQ. The CDR3 DNA reads TGCGCCAGCAGGGGACTAGCGGGAGTAAGTACAGATACGCAGTATTTT. Translated: CASRGLAGVSTDTQYF.